Sequencing of this T cell receptor (beta chain) was carried out in a study of CD8 T cells in Susac syndrome (dated by TCRdb to 2018 to 2020). Describing the broader study: Whether CD8+ T cell activation and differentiation in Susac syndrome was antigen driven was tested using repertoire sequencing. The research as a whole found: The study acknowledged that relatively few individuals were included in the TCR sequencing and HLA analysis.

A distance of 10 bases separates the germline ends of V and J, which lose 0 bases and 9 bases respectively. Based on the germline V gene, the CDR1 and CDR2 sequences are SGDLS and YYNGEE. From the cysteine up to the phenylalanine, the CDR3 has a length of 13 residues. The kept DNA is CDR3 alone, 39 bases in frame from the first base. Concerning this clonotype itself: What this receptor recognizes is not known. No base qualities exist here, and no much larger clone lies one base off it.

RNA was extracted with the RNeasy kit and 0.5 to 1 ug was reverse transcribed using random hexamers. The immunoSEQ multiplex PCR assay, which covers 54 Vbeta and 13 Jbeta segments, was used to amplify TCR beta CDR3 regions. PCR amplification bias was corrected by using a synthetic template baseline for primer optimization and computational correction. The paper's processing steps were these. Only productive sequences were kept, with reads annotated to V, D and J genes according to IMGT and analyzed in immunoSEQ Analyzer. Clonality was calculated as one minus the Shannon entropy normalized by log2 of the number of productive unique sequences. For each patient and control, public and private clones were evaluated among the 100 most prevalent clones. A clone was defined as Susac-specific if it was absent from the healthy and MS cohorts, from more than 850 published viral clones and from other ImmuneACCESS disease sequences. In TCRdb, the public reads were trimmed at Q25 with fastp and aligned with MiXCR, with productive beta chains retained. Each record represents a unique CDR3 protein, reported with the most common genes and DNA among its rows. TCRdb, rather than the study authors, made the V and J calls. Recorded for this sample are roughly 180,000 distinct CDR3 sequences; approximately 94% of them occurred a single time. 0.08% to 0.11% of the sample is taken by the ten largest.

Peripheral blood CD8+ and CD4+ T cells from healthy donors, Susac syndrome patients and multiple sclerosis patients were profiled using high-throughput TCR beta sequencing. Healthy donors were included as age- and sex-matched controls. CD8+ TEMRA cells were enriched by FACS, while bulk CD8+ and CD4+ T cells were purified by magnetic negative isolation. Blood was collected in EDTA tubes and processed within 24 hours, with PBMCs isolated through density gradient centrifugation. PBMCs intended for TCR sequencing were cryopreserved in liquid nitrogen and were subsequently thawed in a 37 degrees C water bath. The sorted or isolated CD4+, CD8+ and CD8+ TEMRA cells had a purity of 90% or higher.

The sequenced material came from CD4+ T cells from PBMCs. The chain couples TRBV9 to TRBJ2-1, with no reliable assignment of the D segment. The sequence was obtained from a human donor in good health. The bases read TGTGCCAGCAGCGTAGATCCGGATTTTGAGCAGTTCTTC. Its translation reads: CASSVDPDFEQFF.